This T cell receptor beta chain was documented in a study of Tregs in tolerant kidney transplant recipients. This CDR3 is built from 19 residues. Only in-frame clones appear in the TCRdb table, and some are missing; sequencing was by immunoSEQ multiplex PCR. The profile shows tens of thousands of clones, roughly 93% of them singletons. This material consisted of CD4+ T cells from blood, taken before the transplant. The clonotype was recovered from a human donor who received a combined kidney and bone marrow transplant. This chain uses TRBV21-1 with TRBJ2-1; TRBD2 is the table's D call, not checked against the DNA. TRBV21-1 is termed a pseudogene. The CDR3 loop reads CASSKAGTSGRLPYNEQFF. The CDR3 DNA follows: TGTGCCAGCAGCAAAGCCGGGACTAGCGGGAGATTACCCTACAATGAGCAGTTCTTC.